This record covers a single TCR beta chain. The target antigen is unknown. CDR3 size: 13 residues. V was clipped by 0 bases and J by 5 bases, with 10 bases between them. In germline, CDR1 is GTSNPN, CDR2 SVGIG (reference sequence). This sample was taken from a study of cytomegalovirus exposure and HLA in healthy donors. Primers for the PCR totalled 60 Vbeta and 13 Jbeta. Sequencing used immunoSEQ multiplex PCR; TCRdb keeps in-frame clones, though not all of them. The table includes about 120,000 clones, approximately 80% detected once. Findings and limits, study-wide: Several V segments, TRBV6-2 and TRBV6-3 among them, could not be told apart and were dropped. TCR beta sequences reportedly predicted most subjects' HLA-A and HLA-B alleles accurately.

The sample taken for sequencing was PBMCs. This receptor was identified in a man aged 30 to 45 in good health and CMV-seropositive. The chain is built from TRBV30 and TRBJ1-1; D is possibly TRBD1 (5 bases). CDR3 nucleotides: TGTGCCTGGAGTGTTGCGGGGGGGACTGAAGCTTTCTTT. Protein: CAWSVAGGTEAFF. Full variable domain (missing parts from reference TRBV30 and TRBJ1-1): SQTIHQWPATLVQPVGSPLSLECTVEGTSNPNLYWYRQAAGRGLQLLFYSVGIGQISSEVPQNLSASRPQDRQFILSSKKLLLSDSGFYLCAWSVAGGTEAFFGQGTRLTVV.